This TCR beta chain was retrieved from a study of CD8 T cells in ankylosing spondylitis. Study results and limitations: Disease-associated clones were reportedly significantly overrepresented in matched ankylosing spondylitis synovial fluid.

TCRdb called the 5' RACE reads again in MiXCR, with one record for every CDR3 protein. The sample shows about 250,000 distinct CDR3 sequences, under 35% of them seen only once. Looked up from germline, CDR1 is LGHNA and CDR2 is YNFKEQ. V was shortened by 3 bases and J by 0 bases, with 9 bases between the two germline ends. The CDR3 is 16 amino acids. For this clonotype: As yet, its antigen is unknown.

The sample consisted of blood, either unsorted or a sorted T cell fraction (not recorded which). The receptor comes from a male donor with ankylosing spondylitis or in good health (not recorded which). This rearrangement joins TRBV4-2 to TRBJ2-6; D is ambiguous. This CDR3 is CASSHELGSGANVLTF. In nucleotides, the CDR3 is TGTGCCAGCAGCCATGAATTAGGCTCTGGGGCCAACGTCCTGACTTTC.